This T cell receptor beta chain was sequenced in a study of blood T cells in healthy people across ages. General study points: Diversity of TCR beta per million T cells declined in a roughly linear way with age.

A remark on this clonotype: The antigen is not known.

CDR1 and CDR2 (germline): SGDLS, YYNGEE. The CDR3 contains 16 residues. Germline trimming cut 4 bases from V and 3 bases from J; bases unmatched to any gene: 8. Together with a sample-barcoded 5' primer, a J-beta primer mix was included in a second PCR lasting roughly 6 to 12 cycles. A template-switch adaptor containing 12 random nucleotides labeled each cDNA molecule. TCRdb recomputed calls from the 5' RACE reads with MiXCR, one row per CDR3 protein. The sample lists 550,000 to 650,000 distinct CDR3 sequences; over 25% were seen once. The sample was also linked to a second study, of T cells of mothers and their children. As that report states: It was through the M1S primer of the second PCR that sample barcodes and 2-4 random nucleotides were added.

Material: blood. This clonotype was sampled from a boy aged 2 to 10 in good health. This chain connects TRBV9 to TRBJ1-4; the match to TRBD1 covers 8 bases. For the CDR3, the DNA is TGTGCCAGCAGCCTCGCAGGGGGCACAGCTAATGAAAAACTGTTTTTT. It is translated as CASSLAGGTANEKLFF.